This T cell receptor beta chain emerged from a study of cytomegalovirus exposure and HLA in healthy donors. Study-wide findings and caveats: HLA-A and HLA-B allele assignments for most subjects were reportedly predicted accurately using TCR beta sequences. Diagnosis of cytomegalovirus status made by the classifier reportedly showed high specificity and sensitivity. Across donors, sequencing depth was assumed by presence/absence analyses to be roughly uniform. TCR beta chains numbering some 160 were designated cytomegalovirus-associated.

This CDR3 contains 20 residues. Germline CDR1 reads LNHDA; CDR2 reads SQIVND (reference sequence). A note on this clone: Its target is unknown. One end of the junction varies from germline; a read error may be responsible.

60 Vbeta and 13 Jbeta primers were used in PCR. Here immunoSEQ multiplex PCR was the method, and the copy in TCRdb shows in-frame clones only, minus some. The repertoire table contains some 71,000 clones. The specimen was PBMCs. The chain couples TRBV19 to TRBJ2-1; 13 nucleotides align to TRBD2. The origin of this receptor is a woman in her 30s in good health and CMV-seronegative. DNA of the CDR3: TGTGCCAGTAGACTCACCCGACTAGCGGGAGGACCAAGCTCCGACAATGAGCAGTTCTTC. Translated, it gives CASRLTRLAGGPSSDNEQFF.